This TCR beta chain came from a study of cytomegalovirus exposure and HLA in healthy donors. Per the germline V gene, CDR1 is LNHDA and CDR2 is SQIVND (reference sequence). This CDR3 has 14 residues. With 4 bases clipped from V and 4 bases from J, the junction kept 4 bases outside the gene matches. Study-wide points: High specificity and sensitivity for cytomegalovirus status were reported for the classifier. Researchers catalogued 150 or so TCR beta chains as cytomegalovirus-associated. Follow-up analysis found HLA locus-dependent TCR association rates, highest for DRB1 and lowest for HLA-C. The majority of TCR sequences were rare, yet some public TCRs appeared in many donors.

Amplification used 60 Vbeta primers and 13 Jbeta primers. TCRdb's copy holds only in-frame clones and misses some; the assay was immunoSEQ multiplex PCR. The sample holds roughly 150,000 clones, 80% to 90% seen once. About this clone: Its target is unknown.

Sequencing used PBMCs. The TCR originated in a man younger than 40 in good health and CMV-seropositive. The chain has TRBV19 and TRBJ2-1; 7 bases are a match to TRBD2. The CDR3 DNA follows: TGTGCCAGTAGTAGGGGAGGGCCTTACAATGAGCAGTTCTTC. It codes for CASSRGGPYNEQFF.